These 21 T cell receptor beta chains came from one sample sequenced in a study of cytomegalovirus exposure and HLA in healthy donors. Libraries were prepared by immunoSEQ multiplex PCR; TCRdb keeps only in-frame clonotypes and omits some of them. The data hold approximately 160,000 clones, with roughly 83% observed a single time. Sample: PBMCs. The receptor set was obtained from a man aged 30-40 years in good health and CMV-seropositive.

The chain combines TRBV28 with TRBJ1-5, with D unclear. V was trimmed by 8 bases and J by 4 bases, leaving 9 bases between them. Germline CDR1 is MDHEN and CDR2 is SYDVKM. The CDR3 totals 12 residues. The CDR3 is CASLQVNQPQHF. In DNA form, the CDR3 reads TGTGCCAGCTTGCAGGTTAATCAGCCCCAGCATTTT.

V and J are TRBV29-1 and TRBJ1-1; 8 bases line up with TRBD1. Germline V CDR1 and CDR2: SQVTM, ANQGSEA. J was trimmed by 6 bases and V by 0 bases; bases with no gene match: 18. This CDR3 has 18 amino acids. The CDR3 DNA reads as TGCAGCGTTGAAGATCTCGGGGTTCCCCTAACAGGGGGAGCTGAAGCTTTCTTT. It is translated as CSVEDLGVPLTGGAEAFF.

The chain employs TRBV5-1 and TRBJ1-1; maybe TRBD1 (5 bases). The CDR3 totals 15 residues. The germline V gene has CDR1 SGHRS and CDR2 YFSETQ. V lost 1 base to trimming and J lost 1 base, with 11 bases between them. This CDR3 reads CASSLRGRGNTEAFF. For the CDR3, the DNA is TGCGCCAGCAGCTTGAGGGGCCGAGGGAACACTGAAGCTTTCTTT.

The chain employs TRBV5-5 and TRBJ2-2; 7 bases are a match to TRBD1. The J segment lost 1 base and the V segment lost 4 bases, leaving 10 bases of the junction unmatched. This CDR3 is 17 amino acids long. From germline, CDR1 is SGHKS and CDR2 YYEKEE (reference sequence). DNA for the CDR3: TGTGCCAGCAGCCTAAAGGCCGACAGGGTGAACACCGGGGAGCTGTTTTTT. As protein: CASSLKADRVNTGELFF.

The chain recombines TRBV2 with TRBJ2-1; 7 bases are a match to TRBD2. This CDR3 contains 14 residues. V gave up 3 bases and J gave up 8 bases; unmatched junction bases: 7. CDR1 is SNHLY, CDR2 FYNNEI, per germline. In DNA, the CDR3 is TGTGCCAGCAGTGACTCGGGGGGTAGCCATGAGCAGTTCTTC. Its translation: CASSDSGGSHEQFF.

V gene TRBV25-1 combines with J gene TRBJ1-1; no reliable D call. Trimming took off 4 bases at V and 3 bases at J, with 3 bases between the two ends. The germline V gene encodes CDR1 MGHDK and CDR2 SYGVNS. The CDR3 runs 11 residues. CDR3 protein: CASSAYTEAFF. In DNA, the CDR3 is TGTGCCAGCAGTGCTTACACTGAAGCTTTCTTT.

J is TRBJ2-7 and V is TRBV25-1; 10 nucleotides line up with TRBD2. CDR1 and CDR2 from the germline V gene are MGHDK and SYGVNS. Germline trimming cut 4 bases from V and 2 bases from J; bases unmatched to any gene: 14. The CDR3 contains 18 residues. CDR3: CASSGGQEGLATPYEQYF. The CDR3 DNA reads TGTGCCAGCAGTGGGGGACAGGAGGGACTAGCGACGCCCTACGAGCAGTACTTC.

The chain has TRBV7-8 and TRBJ2-1; no reliable D call. Germline assignment: CDR1 SGHVS and CDR2 FQNEAQ. The CDR3 extends over 13 amino acids. V was trimmed by 5 bases and J by 5 bases, leaving 10 bases between them. CDR3 DNA: TGTGCCAGCAGCCTATCACCGGACAATGAGCAGTTCTTC. Translated, it gives CASSLSPDNEQFF.

The chain has TRBV28 and TRBJ1-1; the D is unclear. CDR3 length: 12 amino acids. Looked up from germline, CDR1 is MDHEN and CDR2 is SYDVKM. The V end was cut by 8 bases, the J end by 0 bases, with 7 bases between. As DNA, the CDR3 is TGTGCCAGCTACAGTTTGAACACTGAAGCTTTCTTT. Encoded protein: CASYSLNTEAFF.

This clone came up once. This sequence joins TRBV5-4 and TRBJ2-1, with 8 nucleotides matching TRBD2. V lost 5 bases to trimming and J lost 9 bases; unmatched junction nucleotides: 10. The V gene's germline CDR1 is SGHNT and CDR2 YYREEE (reference sequence). CDR3 length equals 14 residues. DNA of the CDR3: TGTGCCAGCAGGACGGGGGGGCCCAGAACTGAGCAGTTCTTC. This codes for CASRTGGPRTEQFF.

This clone was counted ten times or more. The rearrangement uses TRBV28 and TRBJ2-6; no reliable D call. CDR3 size: 13 residues. Between the trimmed V and J ends, which lost 2 bases and 5 bases, there was a span of 4 bases. Looked up from germline, CDR1 is MDHEN and CDR2 is SYDVKM. The CDR3, as DNA: TGTGCCAGCAGTTTAGGCAGGGCCAACGTCCTGACTTTC. Translation: CASSLGRANVLTF.

The chain joins TRBV7-6 to TRBJ2-3; tentative D call: TRBD2 (5 bases). Deletions cut 2 bases from V and 6 bases from J, with 6 bases between. The CDR3 runs 12 residues. Germline V gene sequence: CDR1 SGHVS, CDR2 FNYEAQ. The CDR3, as DNA: TGTGCCAGCAGCTTATTAGCGGATACGCAGTATTTT. It yields the protein CASSLLADTQYF.

This clone is a singleton in its sample. V gene TRBV27 combines with J gene TRBJ2-5; 8 bases line up with TRBD1. The trim removed 7 bases at V and 5 bases at J, leaving 15 bases unmatched. From germline, CDR1 is MNHEY and CDR2 SMNVEV (reference sequence). The CDR3 contains 16 residues. The CDR3 DNA sequence: TGTGCCAGCACTAATTGGACAGGGAAAGTAGGCGAGACCCAGTACTTC. Amino acids: CASTNWTGKVGETQYF.

The chain links TRBV9 to TRBJ2-1, with 9 bases aligning to TRBD2. The ends lost 4 bases at V and 5 bases at J; junction bases unmatched: 10. The CDR3 spans 16 residues. Germline-derived CDR1 and CDR2 are SGDLS and YYNGEE. CDR3 in DNA: TGTGCCAGCAGCCTAAGTACGGGACTAGCAGACAATGAGCAGTTCTTC. This translates into CASSLSTGLADNEQFF. The whole variable domain, remainder taken from reference TRBV9 and TRBJ2-1, is DSGVTQTPKHLITATGQRVTLRCSPRSGDLSVYWYQQSLDQGLQFLIQYYNGEERAKGNILERFSAQQFPDLHSELNLSSLELGDSALYFCASSLSTGLADNEQFFGPGTRLTVL.

The J gene is TRBJ2-7, the V gene TRBV18; perhaps TRBD1 as D (6 bases). V dropped 3 bases and J dropped 4 bases, with 13 bases sitting between them. The CDR3 has 14 residues. Germline values: CDR1 KGHSH, CDR2 LQKENI. CDR3 DNA: TGTGCCAGCTCACCCTCCAGGGGCGGGTACGAGCAGTACTTC. It codes for CASSPSRGGYEQYF. Complete variable domain (other parts from reference TRBV18 and TRBJ2-7): NAGVMQNPRHLVRRRGQEARLRCSPMKGHSHVYWYRQLPEEGLKFMVYLQKENIIDESGMPKERFSAEFPKEGPSILRIQQVVRGDSAAYFCASSPSRGGYEQYFGPGTRLTVT.

The rearrangement uses TRBV10-3 and TRBJ1-1, with D perhaps TRBD1 (5 bases). V lost 0 bases, J lost 1 base, and 9 bases lay in between. The CDR3 length is 15 residues. CDR1 and CDR2 (germline): ENHRY, SYGVKD. The CDR3 DNA reads as TGTGCCATCAGTGAGTCATGGCAGGGGAACACTGAAGCTTTCTTT. This translates into CAISESWQGNTEAFF.

V gene TRBV7-2 combines with J gene TRBJ2-7; tentative D call: TRBD1 (5 bases). The CDR3 is made up of 18 amino acids. Trimming took 5 bases from V and 2 from J, leaving 25 bases between them. The germline V gene encodes CDR1 SGHTA and CDR2 FQGNSA. This chain's CDR3 is CASSLLLWGENWAYEQYF. The DNA of the CDR3 is TGTGCCAGCAGCCTCCTCCTGTGGGGCGAGAACTGGGCCTACGAGCAGTACTTC.

The rearrangement uses TRBV30 and TRBJ1-4; TRBD1 aligns across 8 bases. J was trimmed by 6 bases and V by 3 bases; bases with no gene match: 9. There are 15 residues in the CDR3. Germline CDR1 is GTSNPN and CDR2 is SVGIG (reference sequence). The CDR3 spells CAWRAARQGYEKLFF. In DNA form, the CDR3 reads TGTGCCTGGAGGGCCGCGAGACAGGGGTATGAAAAACTGTTTTTT.

The chain is built from TRBV6-5 and TRBJ1-1, with unresolved D. The CDR3 has 14 residues. Per germline, CDR1 MNHEY and CDR2 SVGAGI. The germline V and J ends were trimmed by 2 bases and 2 bases, with 9 bases remaining between them. In DNA, the CDR3 is TGTGCCAGCAGTTACCGACACCTAAACACTGAAGCTTTCTTT. This codes for CASSYRHLNTEAFF.

The genes are TRBV19 and TRBJ2-1, with TRBD2 matching 9 bases. The CDR3 loop spans 16 amino acids. Per germline, CDR1 LNHDA and CDR2 SQIVND (reference sequence). V lost 5 bases and J lost 2; bases outside the gene matches: 7. Written as DNA, the CDR3 is TGTGCCAGTAGTCCCCGGGGCGGGAGGGCCTACAATGAGCAGTTCTTC. As protein: CASSPRGGRAYNEQFF.

The chain carries TRBV6-5 and TRBJ1-2, with unresolved D. The germline V gene encodes CDR1 MNHEY and CDR2 SVGAGI. There are 15 residues in the CDR3. V was clipped by 2 bases and J by 0 bases, with 10 bases between them. The DNA of the CDR3 is TGTGCCAGCAGTTACCTAGGCGGGACTAACTATGGCTACACCTTC. This gives the protein CASSYLGGTNYGYTF.